Shown below are 5 T cell receptor beta chains from a single sample sequenced in a study of vaccination effects on CD4 cells after COVID-19. Antigens for these TCRs are unknown. Produced via immunoSEQ multiplex PCR; TCRdb's table is partial and in-frame only. The sample has approximately 66,000 clones; roughly 80% are singletons. Subsequent to roughly 9 days of culture, CD4+ T cells were isolated. BNT162b2 vaccine or mRNA-1273 vaccine was given to participants in two doses. The input for sequencing was CD4+ T cells from PBMCs cultured without peptide, taken after COVID-19 vaccination. Receptors were obtained from a human donor who received a COVID-19 vaccine.

V is TRBV3-1 (or the pseudogene TRBV3-2) and J is TRBJ1-5, with 7 bases lining up with TRBD1. The germline V gene encodes CDR1 LGHDT and CDR2 YNNKEL (reference sequence). With V trimmed by 3 bases and J by 6 bases, 14 bases remained unmatched. This CDR3 contains 17 residues. For the CDR3, the DNA is TGTGCCAGCAGCCAGGGCGCATTGGGACAGTCATTTCAGCCCCAGCATTTT. Amino acid sequence: CASSQGALGQSFQPQHF.

V usage is TRBV21-1 and J usage is TRBJ1-5; the table's D call, TRBD1, was not checked against the DNA. TRBV21-1 counts as a pseudogene. This CDR3 is built from 18 residues. CDR3: CAVWCLHLRGHSNQPQHF. The CDR3 DNA sequence: TGTGCCGTTTGGTGCCTTCACCTCAGGGGGCATAGCAATCAGCCCCAGCATTTT.

This sequence joins TRBV3-1 (or the pseudogene TRBV3-2) and TRBJ1-1; D is perhaps TRBD1 (6 bases). Germline V gene sequence: CDR1 LGHDT, CDR2 YNNKEL (reference sequence). The CDR3 loop spans 11 amino acids. Trimming left V 6 bases short and J 8 bases short, with 10 bases between. The CDR3 DNA reads as TGTGCCAGCAGACGGGGGACAGAAGCTTTCTTT. It is translated as CASRRGTEAFF.

CDR3 coding DNA: TGTGCCAGCAGTGATCTCCGGGACCCAAGGTACGTC. Translated: CASSDLRDPRYV. The J gene is TRBJ2-7, the V gene TRBV6-1; D may be TRBD1 or TRBD2 (5 bases each). Trimming shortened V by 3 bases and J by 12 bases, and 15 bases separated the two germline ends. This CDR3 has 12 residues. Germline CDR1 and CDR2: MNHNS and SASEGT.

This clone has more than one count but fewer than ten. The rearrangement links TRBV7-2 to TRBJ1-2; D is uncertain. The germline gives CDR1 SGHTA, CDR2 FQGNSA. CDR3 length: 15 residues. V was shortened by 3 bases and J by 6 bases, with 17 bases between the two germline ends. The CDR3 region is CASSFSSSRADGYTF. Written as DNA, the CDR3 is TGTGCCAGCAGCTTCTCCTCCAGCCGTGCCGATGGCTACACCTTC. Looking up the rest from reference TRBV7-2 and TRBJ1-2 gives the full variable domain: GAGVSQSPSNKVTEKGKDVELRCDPISGHTALYWYRQSLGQGLEFLIYFQGNSAPDKSGLPSDRFSAERTGGSVSTLTIQRTQQEDSAVYLCASSFSSSRADGYTFGSGTRLTVV.